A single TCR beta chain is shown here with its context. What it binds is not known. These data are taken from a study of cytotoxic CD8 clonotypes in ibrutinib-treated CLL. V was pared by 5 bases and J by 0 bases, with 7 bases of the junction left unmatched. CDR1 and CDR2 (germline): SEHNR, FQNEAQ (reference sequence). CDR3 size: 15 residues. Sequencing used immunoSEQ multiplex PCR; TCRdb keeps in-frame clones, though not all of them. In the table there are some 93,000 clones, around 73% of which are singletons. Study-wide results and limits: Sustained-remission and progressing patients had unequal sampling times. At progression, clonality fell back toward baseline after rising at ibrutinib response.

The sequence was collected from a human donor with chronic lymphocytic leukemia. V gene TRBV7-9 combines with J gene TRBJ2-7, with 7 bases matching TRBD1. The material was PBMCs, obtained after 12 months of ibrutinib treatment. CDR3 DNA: TGTGCCAGCAGCCGGGGTCAGGGGGTCTCCTACGAGCAGTACTTC. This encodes CASSRGQGVSYEQYF.